Below are 20 T cell receptor beta chains sequenced from a single sample in a study of blood T cell repertoires in COVID-19. This table comes from immunoSEQ multiplex PCR, and its TCRdb copy is limited to in-frame clones, with some not included. This table has nearly 200,000 clones, roughly 80% appearing once. Sequencing was performed on peripheral blood. The source of these receptors is a human donor in a cohort sampled during active COVID-19.

CDR3 nucleotides: TGTGCCAGCAGTGAATCGAAGTCCGCAGGGTTAAGTAGCTATGAGCAGTTCTTC. Translation gives CASSESKSAGLSSYEQFF. V gene TRBV25-1 combines with J gene TRBJ2-1; a possible D gene is TRBD1 (5 bases). The CDR3 loop spans 18 amino acids. Germline-derived CDR1 and CDR2 are MGHDK and SYGVNS. Trimming took off 1 base at V and 8 bases at J, with 24 bases between the two ends.

The chain employs TRBV3-1 (or the pseudogene TRBV3-2) and TRBJ2-2; 14 positions agree with TRBD2. The CDR3 is made up of 16 amino acids. The J segment lost 7 bases and the V segment lost 3 bases, leaving 4 bases of the junction unmatched. Germline values: CDR1 LGHDT, CDR2 YNNKEL (reference sequence). The CDR3: CASSQPGTSGGGELFF. DNA of the CDR3: TGTGCCAGCAGCCAGCCCGGGACTAGCGGGGGCGGGGAGCTGTTTTTT.

The rearrangement joins TRBV2 to TRBJ1-2, with no clear D. The CDR3 is made up of 17 amino acids. The V and J ends lost 5 bases and 7 bases respectively, with 26 bases between them. CDR1 is SNHLY, CDR2 FYNNEI, per germline. In DNA form, the CDR3 reads TGTGCCAGCAGTAGTCCGGCCGGCGCGGCGAAAGTCCGTGGCTACACCTTC. Encoded protein: CASSSPAGAAKVRGYTF.

This clone showed up just once. The J gene is TRBJ1-4, the V gene TRBV7-8; a possible D gene is TRBD1 (5 bases). Trimming took off 5 bases at V and 0 bases at J, with 10 bases between the two ends. Looked up from germline, CDR1 is SGHVS and CDR2 is FQNEAQ. The CDR3 consists of 15 residues. The CDR3 loop is CASSSDRATNEKLFF. The CDR3 coding sequence is TGTGCCAGCAGCAGCGACAGAGCAACTAATGAAAAACTGTTTTTT.

J is TRBJ1-1 and V is TRBV5-1, with TRBD1 as a possible D gene (5 bases). The germline gives CDR1 SGHRS, CDR2 YFSETQ. Trimming shortened V by 6 bases and J by 0 bases, and 12 bases separated the two germline ends. This CDR3 comprises 14 residues. The DNA for the CDR3 is TGCGCCAGCACCCTGGGGGGTATGAACACTGAAGCTTTCTTT. Translating it yields CASTLGGMNTEAFF. Full variable domain (remainder filled in from reference TRBV5-1 and TRBJ1-1): KAGVTQTPRYLIKTRGQQVTLSCSPISGHRSVSWYQQTPGQGLQFLFEYFSETQRNKGNFPGRFSGRQFSNSRSEMNVSTLELGDSALYLCASTLGGMNTEAFFGQGTRLTVV.

The chain uses TRBV14 and TRBJ2-2, with TRBD2 as a possible D gene (5 bases). From germline, CDR1 is SGHDN and CDR2 FVKESK. The CDR3 covers 14 residues. V was shortened by 6 bases and J by 5 bases, with 13 bases between the two germline ends. CDR3: CASSWTGRTGELFF. In nucleotides, the CDR3 is TGTGCCAGCAGTTGGACGGGGAGAACCGGGGAGCTGTTTTTT.

This clone was seen once. The gene calls are TRBV27 and TRBJ2-1; D perhaps matches TRBD1 (6 bases). Trimming stripped 2 bases from V and 4 bases from J, with 12 bases between. This CDR3 has 15 residues. Germline assignment: CDR1 MNHEY and CDR2 SMNVEV (reference sequence). The CDR3 loop is CASSLKLDSYNEQFF. The CDR3 nucleotides read TGTGCCAGCAGTTTAAAGCTGGACAGTTACAATGAGCAGTTCTTC.

This chain joins TRBV6-5 and TRBJ2-5; D remains unclear. Trimming left V 5 bases short and J 0 bases short, with 13 bases between. The V gene's germline CDR1 is MNHEY and CDR2 SVGAGI. CDR3 length: 15 amino acids. CDR3 nucleotides: TGTGCCAGCAGTCCTCTAGATGGGTACCAAGAGACCCAGTACTTC. Residues: CASSPLDGYQETQYF.

The chain uses TRBV2 and TRBJ2-1; D is ambiguous. The germline gives CDR1 SNHLY, CDR2 FYNNEI. The CDR3 runs to 15 residues. The ends were cut back, 0 bases at V and 9 bases at J, with 15 bases in the middle. The CDR3, as DNA: TGTGCCAGCAGTGAAGCGCCTGTGTTGGTGGCTGAGCAGTTCTTC. Its translation: CASSEAPVLVAEQFF.

The genes are TRBV5-5 and TRBJ2-3; D is possibly TRBD1 (5 bases). Between the trimmed V and J ends, which lost 6 bases and 5 bases, there was a span of 19 bases. Germline V CDR1 and CDR2: SGHKS, YYEKEE (reference sequence). The CDR3 covers 15 residues. CDR3 in DNA: TGTGCCAGCATGCCAGGGCCCTTCTTGAAAGATACGCAGTATTTT. Translation: CASMPGPFLKDTQYF. The full variable domain, rest sourced from reference TRBV5-5 and TRBJ2-3, is DAGVTQSPTHLIKTRGQQVTLRCSPISGHKSVSWYQQVLGQGPQFIFQYYEKEERGRGNFPDRFSARQFPNYSSELNVNALLLGDSALYLCASMPGPFLKDTQYFGPGTRLTVL.

This chain connects TRBV2 to TRBJ2-7; 10 nucleotides agree with TRBD1. Losses at the gene ends were 6 bases for V and 5 bases for J; bases not matched to a gene: 4. CDR3 length equals 13 residues. Germline V gene data show CDR1 as SNHLY and CDR2 as FYNNEI. The chain's CDR3 is CASRGDRGHEQYV. The CDR3 nucleotides read TGTGCCAGCAGGGGCGACAGGGGGCACGAGCAGTACGTC.

J is TRBJ1-1 and V is TRBV5-4; D may be TRBD1 (5 bases). The germline V gene has CDR1 SGHNT and CDR2 YYREEE (reference sequence). The CDR3 runs 12 residues. The V end lost 3 bases, the J end lost 3 bases, and 6 bases lay between the germline ends. In DNA form, the CDR3 reads TGTGCCAGCAGCTGGGGCGACACTGAAGCTTTCTTT. It is translated as CASSWGDTEAFF.

The V call is TRBV11-3, the J call TRBJ2-1; D may be TRBD1 (6 bases). CDR1 SGHNT and CDR2 YENEEA come from the germline V gene. CDR3 length: 14 residues. V lost 5 bases and J lost 6, with 14 bases in between. The CDR3 here is CASSRTVTGNEQFF. The CDR3, as DNA: TGTGCCAGCAGCAGGACAGTAACAGGCAATGAGCAGTTCTTC.

V usage is TRBV5-4 and J usage is TRBJ2-5, with 7 bases aligning to TRBD2. CDR3 length: 13 amino acids. Germline CDR1 is SGHNT and CDR2 is YYREEE (reference sequence). The V and J ends lost 2 bases and 3 bases, in that order; junction bases with no gene match: 1. CDR3 protein: CASSFAGEETQYF. The CDR3 DNA reads TGTGCCAGCAGCTTTGCGGGGGAAGAGACCCAGTACTTC.

This clone was seen just once. The rearrangement uses TRBV28 and TRBJ2-1; D remains ambiguous. The V end was cut by 7 bases, the J end by 0 bases, with 7 bases between. The CDR3 spans 13 residues. CDR1 is MDHEN, CDR2 SYDVKM, per germline. CDR3 loop: CASTSRSYNEQFF. Here the CDR3 DNA reads TGTGCCAGCACGTCTCGCTCCTACAATGAGCAGTTCTTC.

V gene TRBV5-4 combines with J gene TRBJ2-5; weak D call: TRBD2 (5 bases). CDR1 is SGHNT, CDR2 YYREEE, per germline (reference sequence). The CDR3 loop spans 14 amino acids. V was shortened by 5 bases and J by 0 bases, with 11 bases between the two germline ends. In DNA form, the CDR3 reads TGTGCCAGCAGGACGAGGGTAGACCAAGAGACCCAGTACTTC. It translates to CASRTRVDQETQYF.

J is TRBJ2-2 and V is TRBV2, with TRBD1 matching 7 bases. The germline V gene encodes CDR1 SNHLY and CDR2 FYNNEI. The CDR3 extends over 15 amino acids. Unmatched junction bases numbered 3, after V lost 5 bases and J lost 0 bases. CDR3 DNA: TGTGCCAGCAGTCGACAGGGAGCGAACACCGGGGAGCTGTTTTTT. Translating it yields CASSRQGANTGELFF. Looking up the rest from reference TRBV2 and TRBJ2-2 gives the full variable domain: EPEVTQTPSHQVTQMGQEVILRCVPISNHLYFYWYRQILGQKVEFLVSFYNNEISEKSEIFDDQFSVERPDGSNFTLKIRSTKLEDSAMYFCASSRQGANTGELFFGEGSRLTVL.

The V gene is TRBV11-3, the J gene TRBJ2-3, with D perhaps matching TRBD2 (7 bases). The CDR3 is 14 residues long. V shed 5 bases and J shed 4 bases, with 13 bases lying between them. The germline V gene encodes CDR1 SGHNT and CDR2 YENEEA. The CDR3 nucleotides are TGTGCCAGCAGCCCCCGGGGGGCCCCAGATACGCAGTATTTT. This translates into CASSPRGAPDTQYF.

The J gene is TRBJ1-1, the V gene TRBV19; 7 positions agree with TRBD1. The trim removed 2 bases at V and 4 bases at J, leaving 1 base unmatched. This CDR3 is built from 13 residues. Germline lookup yields CDR1 LNHDA and CDR2 SQIVND (reference sequence). DNA for the CDR3: TGTGCCAGTAGTATAACAGGGGTCACTGAAGCTTTCTTT. It yields the protein CASSITGVTEAFF.

The chain links TRBV29-1 to TRBJ1-1; TRBD1 is a possible D gene (5 bases). The length of the CDR3 is 12 residues. In germline, CDR1 is SQVTM, CDR2 ANQGSEA. Trimming left V 5 bases short and J 3 bases short, with 10 bases between. The chain's CDR3 is CSVHGGDTEAFF. The DNA of the CDR3 is TGCAGCGTTCATGGGGGGGACACTGAAGCTTTCTTT.